These 21 T cell receptor beta chains originate from one sample sequenced in a study of T cell repertoires in cytomegalovirus infection (dated by TCRdb to about 2019). TCRdb names Illumina HiSeq 1500 as the instrument used. TCRdb reanalyzed the raw reads on its own, using fastp at Q25 for trimming and MiXCR for clone calling, and kept in-frame beta chains. Every CDR3 protein is listed once, alongside the most common genes and DNA of its rows. A total of about 63,000 distinct CDR3 sequences appear in this sample, about 19% of them only once. The biggest ten clones account for 65% to 75% of the sample. In light of the paper, this sample's treatment or condition label describes: in vitro stimulation with specific CMV peptide epitopes to enrich CMV-specific T cells. Their antigens are not known. The input for sequencing was CD8+ T cells from cultured PBMCs, taken from culture after CMV antigen stimulation. All receptors derive from a human donor in good health (CMV status not recorded). Some clones in this sample may be carry-over from other donors' samples.

This clonotype was observed a handful of times. The rearrangement uses TRBV7-2 and TRBJ1-2; D is possibly TRBD1 (5 bases). V lost 0 bases, J lost 6 bases, and 20 bases lay in between. This CDR3 is 17 amino acids long. Germline V CDR1 and CDR2: SGHTA, FQGNSA. CDR3 DNA: TGTGCCAGCAGCTTAGCCCCGAGGCCAGGGCCCAGGGATGGCTACACCTTC. Its protein is CASSLAPRPGPRDGYTF.

V and J are TRBV20-1 and TRBJ1-1, with D possibly matching TRBD1 (6 bases). CDR1 is DFQATT, CDR2 SNEGSKA, per germline (reference sequence). Trimming took off 3 bases at V and 3 bases at J, with 20 bases between the two ends. The CDR3 has 16 amino acids. CDR3 amino acids: CSASTSGGAVDTEAFF. The CDR3 DNA reads as TGCAGTGCTAGCACTTCGGGGGGGGCGGTTGACACTGAAGCTTTCTTT.

This clonotype came up a few times. V is TRBV7-9 and J is TRBJ2-5; unclear D gene. V lost 3 bases to trimming and J lost 3 bases, with 8 bases between them. CDR3 length: 13 amino acids. Germline V gene lookup returns CDR1 SEHNR and CDR2 FQNEAQ (reference sequence). The chain's CDR3 is CASSFYSKETQYF. CDR3 in DNA: TGTGCCAGCAGCTTTTACTCTAAAGAGACCCAGTACTTC.

The chain has TRBV27 and TRBJ2-7, with no clear D. The CDR3 sequence is 12 residues long. Germline CDR1 and CDR2: MNHEY and SMNVEV (reference sequence). Deletions cut 1 base from V and 7 bases from J, with 8 bases between. The CDR3 coding sequence is TGTGCCAGCAGTTTATGGGGAAGGGAGCAGTACTTC. Its protein product is CASSLWGREQYF.

This clonotype came up a few times. The CDR3 DNA is TGTGCCAGCAGTTGGGGACCGTCCTACGAGCAGTACTTC. This encodes CASSWGPSYEQYF. This rearrangement joins TRBV12-3 or TRBV12-4 to TRBJ2-7; D may match TRBD1 or TRBD2 (5 bases each). The CDR3 contains 13 residues. Trimming cost V 4 bases and J 1 base, with 8 bases left between them.

This clonotype showed up just a few times. V gene TRBV12-3 or TRBV12-4 combines with J gene TRBJ1-6; perhaps TRBD1 as D (5 bases). Trimming took off 6 bases at V and 7 bases at J, with 16 bases between the two ends. The CDR3 spans 15 residues. The CDR3 protein is CASRPPGRGNSPLHF. CDR3 DNA sequence: TGTGCCAGCAGACCCCCGGGACGGGGCAATTCACCCCTCCACTTT.

This clonotype came up many times. The rearrangement links TRBV28 to TRBJ1-5; D not certain. The CDR3 length is 15 residues. CDR1 is MDHEN, CDR2 SYDVKM, per germline. The V and J ends lost 8 bases and 0 bases respectively, with 14 bases between them. This CDR3 reads CASWQTPISNQPQHF. The DNA for the CDR3 is TGTGCCAGCTGGCAAACTCCGATTAGCAATCAGCCCCAGCATTTT.

CDR3 amino acids: CASSELAGAQETQYF. CDR3 DNA sequence: TGTGCCAGCAGTGAATTGGCGGGGGCCCAAGAGACCCAGTACTTC. This chain connects TRBV2 to TRBJ2-5; the D gene is possibly TRBD2 (7 bases). V was cut by 2 bases and J by 1 base, with 11 bases left in between. Germline V gene lookup returns CDR1 SNHLY and CDR2 FYNNEI. The CDR3 contains 15 residues.

In its sample, this clonotype was seen a few times. This sequence joins TRBV11-2 and TRBJ2-5; D is tentatively TRBD1 or TRBD2 (5 bases each). The germline V gene has CDR1 SGHAT and CDR2 FQNNGV. The CDR3 covers 15 residues. Trimming shortened V by 1 base and J by 1 base, and 10 bases separated the two germline ends. Here the CDR3 DNA reads TGTGCCAGCAGCTTAGCTGGGGGACCCCAAGAGACCCAGTACTTC. Amino acid sequence: CASSLAGGPQETQYF.

This clonotype was seen only a few times. The J gene is TRBJ2-3, the V gene TRBV27; D is undetermined. Germline loops: CDR1 MNHEY, CDR2 SMNVEV (reference sequence). The V end lost 5 bases, the J end lost 2 bases, and 14 bases lay between the germline ends. This CDR3 spans 15 amino acids. CDR3 sequence reads: CASSPHLSFTDTQYF. Here the CDR3 DNA reads TGTGCCAGCAGTCCCCACCTCTCATTCACAGATACGCAGTATTTT.

This clonotype has a handful of counts. The chain links TRBV7-6 to TRBJ2-3; no definite D call. Looked up from germline, CDR1 is SGHVS and CDR2 is FNYEAQ. V lost 1 base, J lost 7 bases, and 9 bases lay in between. The CDR3 is 13 amino acids. The CDR3 reads CASSLESRNTQYF. The CDR3 region has the DNA TGTGCCAGCAGCTTAGAATCGAGGAATACGCAGTATTTT.

The V gene is TRBV6-1, the J gene TRBJ1-6; weak D call: TRBD1 (5 bases). The CDR3 has 15 residues. Trimming left V 5 bases short and J 8 bases short, with 16 bases between. CDR1 is MNHNS and CDR2 is SASEGT in the germline V gene. CDR3 loop: CASSWGEGIDSPLHF. The CDR3 DNA is TGTGCCAGCAGTTGGGGGGAAGGGATAGATTCACCCCTCCACTTT.

The V and J genes are TRBV12-3 or TRBV12-4 and TRBJ1-2, with D perhaps TRBD1 (5 bases). There are 12 residues in the CDR3. Trimming pared 5 bases from V and 6 bases from J, leaving 10 bases between. CDR3 nucleotide sequence: TGTGCCAGCAGTGTACCAGGGCATGGCTACACCTTC. The encoded protein is CASSVPGHGYTF.

This chain connects TRBV4-3 to TRBJ1-5, with a possible D match to TRBD1 (5 bases). The CDR3 is made up of 15 amino acids. Germline CDR1 and CDR2: LGHNA and YSLEER. V was clipped by 0 bases and J by 5 bases, with 11 bases between them. The CDR3 loop is CASSQDDGRDQPQHF. In DNA, the CDR3 is TGCGCCAGCAGCCAAGACGACGGCAGGGATCAGCCCCAGCATTTT.

This clonotype was picked up a small number of times. V is TRBV2 and J is TRBJ1-1; 8 bases line up with TRBD1. Per the germline V gene, CDR1 is SNHLY and CDR2 is FYNNEI. J lost 6 bases, V lost 4 bases, and 16 bases had no gene match. This CDR3 spans 17 amino acids. The CDR3 region has the DNA TGTGCCAGCAGTGGTCAGACAGGGGACCGTTGGGTCGCTGAAGCTTTCTTT. Translated, it gives CASSGQTGDRWVAEAFF.

The chain couples TRBV6-2 or TRBV6-3 to TRBJ2-7; TRBD2 is a possible D gene (5 bases). The CDR3 has 20 amino acids. Trimming shortened V by 0 bases and J by 0 bases, and 24 bases separated the two germline ends. Germline V gives CDR1 MNHEY, CDR2 SVGEGT. The CDR3 DNA sequence: TGTGCCAGCAGTTACTCAAGACCAGCCCCGGGAAGGGCAAGCTCCTACGAGCAGTACTTC. It is translated as CASSYSRPAPGRASSYEQYF.

This clonotype was counted at least ten times. The chain recombines TRBV6-1 with TRBJ2-3; 9 bases match TRBD1. Trimming removed 11 bases from V and 0 bases from J; junction bases left unmatched: 12. Germline CDR1 is MNHNS and CDR2 is SASEGT. CDR3 length: 16 residues. The DNA for the CDR3 is TGTGCCGCCAACTTGCCGGGACAGGGAAGCACAGATACGCAGTATTTT. Translated: CAANLPGQGSTDTQYF.

This clonotype has a count of ten or more. V gene TRBV19 combines with J gene TRBJ2-6; D gene uncertain. From germline, CDR1 is LNHDA and CDR2 SQIVND (reference sequence). Trimming shortened V by 5 bases and J by 0 bases, and 8 bases separated the two germline ends. CDR3 length: 15 amino acids. For the CDR3, the DNA is TGTGCCAGTAGTGTGACTGGCTCTGGGGCCAACGTCCTGACTTTC. It translates to CASSVTGSGANVLTF.

This clonotype was observed many times. V gene TRBV7-2 combines with J gene TRBJ1-1; D call uncertain. Germline V CDR1 and CDR2: SGHTA, FQGNSA. The CDR3 length is 15 residues. Between the trimmed V and J ends, which lost 5 bases and 5 bases, there was a span of 18 bases. The chain's CDR3 is CASSPGLLDPTEAFF. CDR3 sequence (DNA): TGTGCCAGCAGCCCGGGTTTGTTGGACCCAACTGAAGCTTTCTTT.

This rearrangement joins TRBV6-1 to TRBJ2-3, with TRBD1 matching 7 bases. The CDR3 contains 17 residues. CDR1 and CDR2 from the germline V gene are MNHNS and SASEGT. The ends lost 6 bases at V and 1 base at J; junction bases unmatched: 13. The CDR3 spells CASRPTQGVSGTDTQYF. CDR3 sequence (DNA): TGTGCCAGCAGACCGACCCAGGGGGTCTCAGGCACAGATACGCAGTATTTT.

This clonotype was found many times. V and J are TRBV7-2 and TRBJ2-5; D tentatively fits TRBD1 or TRBD2 (5 bases each). Germline loops: CDR1 SGHTA, CDR2 FQGNSA. Trimming cost V 5 bases and J 2 bases, with 15 bases left between them. This CDR3 is 15 amino acids long. This CDR3 reads CASSPYRGHQETQYF. Written as DNA, the CDR3 is TGTGCCAGCAGCCCCTATCGGGGCCATCAAGAGACCCAGTACTTC.